What follows describes a single T cell receptor beta chain. Its antigen remains unidentified. The CD4+ fraction was divided into a CD45RA+ naive subset and a CD45RA-negative memory subset. Sequencing was performed with immunoSEQ multiplex PCR; in TCRdb, only in-frame clones are kept and a portion is missing. The sample lists roughly 2.5 million clones, 90% to 95% occurring once. The record originates from a study of shared clonotypes between healthy human individuals. General study results and limits: Generally, naive subsets came out with larger estimated richness than memory subsets.

The sequence derives from a man between 18 and 29 years old in good health. The sequenced material came from naive CD4+ T cells sorted from blood. Subset given: CD45RA+ positively selected.

The CDR3 spells CASTVSTGQQETQYF. Here the CDR3 DNA reads TGTGCCAGCACGGTGAGCACGGGACAGCAAGAGACCCAGTACTTC. The rearrangement joins TRBV7-9 to TRBJ2-5, with 7 bases aligning to TRBD1. The CDR3 totals 15 residues. Trimming cost V 7 bases and J 2 bases; bases outside gene matches: 10. Germline CDR1 SEHNR, CDR2 FQNEAQ (reference sequence).